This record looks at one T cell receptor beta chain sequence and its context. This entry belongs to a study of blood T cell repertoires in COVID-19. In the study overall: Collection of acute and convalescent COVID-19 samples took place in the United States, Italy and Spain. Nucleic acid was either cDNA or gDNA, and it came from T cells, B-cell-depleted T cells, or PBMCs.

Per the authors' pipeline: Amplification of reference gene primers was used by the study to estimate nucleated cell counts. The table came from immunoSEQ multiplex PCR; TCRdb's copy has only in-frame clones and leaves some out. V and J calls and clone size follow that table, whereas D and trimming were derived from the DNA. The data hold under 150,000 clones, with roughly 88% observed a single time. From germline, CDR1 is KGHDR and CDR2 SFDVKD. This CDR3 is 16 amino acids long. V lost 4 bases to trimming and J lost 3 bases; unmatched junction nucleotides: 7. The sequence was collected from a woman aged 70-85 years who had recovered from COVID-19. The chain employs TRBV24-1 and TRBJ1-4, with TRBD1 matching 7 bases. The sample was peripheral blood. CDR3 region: CATSDPKTGSNEKLFF. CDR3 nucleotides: TGTGCCACCAGTGACCCTAAGACAGGGTCTAATGAAAAACTGTTTTTT.